This entry describes one T cell receptor beta chain. Two consecutive negative NP/OP PCR tests, clearance, or resolved symptoms defined Cohort 3 recovery. Profiling relied on immunoSEQ multiplex PCR, and the TCRdb table lists in-frame clones only, not all of them. The table includes fewer than 250,000 clones, around nine tenths detected once. This record comes from a study of blood T cell repertoires in COVID-19. This sequence originates from a man aged 30 to 39 who had recovered from COVID-19. Material: PBMCs or T cells enriched from blood (not recorded which).

CDR3 sequence reads: CAWSVRSAKGVSDYGYTF. The CDR3, as DNA: TGTGCCTGGAGTGTACGATCGGCTAAGGGGGTAAGTGACTATGGCTACACCTTC. The chain carries TRBV30 and TRBJ1-2; tentatively, D is TRBD1 (6 bases). This CDR3 comprises 18 residues. V was pared by 0 bases and J by 3 bases, with 23 bases between. Germline CDR1 is GTSNPN and CDR2 is SVGIG (reference sequence).